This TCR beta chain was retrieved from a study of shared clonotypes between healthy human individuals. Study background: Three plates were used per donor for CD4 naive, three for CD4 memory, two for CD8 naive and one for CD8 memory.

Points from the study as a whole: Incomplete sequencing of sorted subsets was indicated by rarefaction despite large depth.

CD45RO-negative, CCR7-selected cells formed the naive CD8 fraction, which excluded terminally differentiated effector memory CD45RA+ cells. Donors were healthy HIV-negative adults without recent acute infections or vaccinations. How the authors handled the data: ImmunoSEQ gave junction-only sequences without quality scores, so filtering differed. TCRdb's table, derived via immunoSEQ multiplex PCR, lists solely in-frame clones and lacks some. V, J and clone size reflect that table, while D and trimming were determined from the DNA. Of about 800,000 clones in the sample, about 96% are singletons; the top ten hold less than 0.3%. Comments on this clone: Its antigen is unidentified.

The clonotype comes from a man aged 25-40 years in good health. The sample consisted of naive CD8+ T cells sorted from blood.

Written as DNA, the CDR3 is TGCGCCAGCAGCCAAGTTGCCGGGAGTCCCTCCTACAATGAGCAGTTCTTC. Amino acids: CASSQVAGSPSYNEQFF. The chain joins TRBV4-3 to TRBJ2-1, with a tentative D call TRBD2 (6 bases). This CDR3 comprises 17 residues. Looked up from germline, CDR1 is LGHNA and CDR2 is YSLEER. Trimming cost V 1 base and J 0 bases, with 13 bases left between them.